This TCR beta chain was documented in a study of T cells in narcolepsy. Libraries were prepared by immunoSEQ multiplex PCR; TCRdb keeps only in-frame clonotypes and omits some of them. The sample lists about 27,000 clones; 86% were seen once. The specimen was CD45RA- memory CD4+ T cells from PBMCs. This TCR was sampled from a human donor with narcolepsy.

CDR3 loop: CASSRGRGPNSPLHF. CDR3 nucleotide sequence: TGTGCCAGCAGTCGGGGGAGGGGGCCTAATTCACCCCTCCACTTT. The chain joins TRBV6-1 to TRBJ1-6; 7 bases align to TRBD1. J lost 6 bases, V lost 5 bases, and 7 bases had no gene match. In germline, CDR1 is MNHNS, CDR2 SASEGT. The CDR3 is 15 amino acids.